The 4 T cell receptor beta chains below all came from one sample that was sequenced in a study of Graves' ophthalmopathy and Graves' hyperthyroidism. TCR beta CDR3 amplification used RNA transcripts. An opening RT-PCR round employed HTBI primers and preceded a second-round multiplex PCR. A single record per CDR3 protein comes from TCRdb applying MiXCR to the multiplex PCR reads. The repertoire has 650,000 to 900,000 distinct CDR3 sequences, roughly 41% of them found once; the top ten carry 44%. The sequencing input was peripheral blood. The origin of the receptors is an adult man with Graves' ophthalmopathy.

This clonotype has only a few counts. J is TRBJ1-2 and V is TRBV7-9, with 7 positions matching TRBD1. The CDR3 runs 13 residues. Losses at the gene ends were 5 bases for V and 7 bases for J; bases not matched to a gene: 7. Germline lookup yields CDR1 SEHNR and CDR2 FQNEAQ (reference sequence). The DNA of the CDR3 is TGTGCCAGCAGCGTTGTGACAGGGAGTGGCTACACCTTC. Translating it yields CASSVVTGSGYTF.

The rearrangement joins TRBV10-3 to TRBJ1-1; D is unclear. The CDR3 is 14 amino acids. CDR1 and CDR2 from the germline V gene are ENHRY and SYGVKD. Trimming took 11 bases from V and 4 from J, leaving 20 bases between them. CDR3 in DNA: TGTGCCTGGAGTGTGGGCAGGAAGTCCACTGAAGCTTTCTTT. Translation: CAWSVGRKSTEAFF.

This clonotype was detected ten times or more. A junction boundary mismatches the germline segment, possibly from a read error. The rearrangement joins TRBV7-9 to TRBJ1-1; D not certain. The CDR3 has 14 amino acids. Germline V gene sequence: CDR1 SEHNR, CDR2 FQNEAQ (reference sequence). CDR3 loop: CASSLGAGYTEAFF. Here the CDR3 DNA reads TGTGCCAGCAGTTTAGGCGCGGGTTACACTGAAGCTTTCTTT.

This clonotype came up many times. This chain joins TRBV9 and TRBJ1-6; D not certain. V was pared by 4 bases and J by 5 bases, with 7 bases between. CDR3 length: 13 residues. CDR1 and CDR2 (germline): SGDLS, YYNGEE. CDR3 nucleotide sequence: TGTGCCAGCAGCCCCCGGAATAATTCACCCCTCCACTTT. It codes for CASSPRNNSPLHF.